This TCR beta chain came from a study of cytomegalovirus exposure and HLA in healthy donors. Whole-study results and caveats: Over 150 TCR beta chains were listed as cytomegalovirus-associated. Among TCR sequences, most were rare, though some public TCRs appeared in many donors.

J gave up 7 bases and V 5 bases, and 9 bases lay outside the gene matches. This CDR3 spans 15 amino acids. The germline CDR1 and CDR2 sequences are ENHRY and SYGVKD. The PCR employed 60 Vbeta primers together with 13 Jbeta primers. Profiled with immunoSEQ multiplex PCR; TCRdb holds only in-frame clones, not every one. The profile covers 150,000 to 200,000 clones, with more than 70% appearing a single time and about 1% taken by the ten largest. With respect to this clone: What it recognizes is unknown.

Nominal health characterized the donors when sampled, though unrecorded immune exposures were likely. The sequence came from a woman aged 35 to 49 in good health and CMV-seronegative. Specimen: PBMCs. The chain employs TRBV10-3 and TRBJ2-1; 9 bases are a match to TRBD1. CDR3: CAISFRDREGNEQFF. In nucleotides, the CDR3 is TGTGCCATCAGTTTTCGGGACAGGGAAGGGAATGAGCAGTTCTTC.